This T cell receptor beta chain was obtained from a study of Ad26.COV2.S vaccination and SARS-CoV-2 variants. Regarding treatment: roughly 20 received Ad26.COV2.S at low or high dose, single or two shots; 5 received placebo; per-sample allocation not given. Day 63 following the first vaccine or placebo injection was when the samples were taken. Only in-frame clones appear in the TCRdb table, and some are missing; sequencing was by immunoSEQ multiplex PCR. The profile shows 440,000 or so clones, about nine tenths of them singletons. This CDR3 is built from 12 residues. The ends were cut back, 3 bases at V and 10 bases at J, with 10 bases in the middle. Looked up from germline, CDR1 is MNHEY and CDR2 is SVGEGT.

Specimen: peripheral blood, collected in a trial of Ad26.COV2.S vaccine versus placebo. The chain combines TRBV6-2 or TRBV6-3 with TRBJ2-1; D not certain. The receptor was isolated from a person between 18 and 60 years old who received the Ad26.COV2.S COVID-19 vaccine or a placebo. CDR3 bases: TGTGCCAGCAGTTATATGGGTAGGGAGCAGTTCTTC. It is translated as CASSYMGREQFF.